Following are 12 T cell receptor beta chains from one sample sequenced in a study of blood T cell repertoires in COVID-19. TCRdb's table, derived via immunoSEQ multiplex PCR, lists solely in-frame clones and lacks some. The profile shows 70,000 to 95,000 clones, roughly 82% of them singletons. What was sequenced was peripheral blood. The source is a human donor in a cohort sampled during active COVID-19.

This chain links TRBV5-5 with TRBJ1-1; 8 positions agree with TRBD1. This CDR3 spans 15 amino acids. The V gene end was trimmed by 4 bases and the J gene end by 6 bases; junction bases not matched to a gene: 11. Germline V lookup: CDR1 SGHKS, CDR2 YYEKEE (reference sequence). The CDR3 sequence: CASSRGGQARPEAFF. CDR3 nucleotides: TGTGCCAGCAGCAGAGGGGGACAGGCCCGCCCTGAAGCTTTCTTT.

The chain carries TRBV6-4 and TRBJ2-1, with D hard to call. The germline V gene encodes CDR1 MRHNA and CDR2 SNTAGT. The germline V and J ends were trimmed by 4 bases and 5 bases, with 9 bases remaining between them. The CDR3 runs to 13 residues. Here the CDR3 reads CASSVTANNEQFF. DNA of the CDR3: TGTGCCAGCAGTGTGACTGCAAACAATGAGCAGTTCTTC.

V is TRBV28 and J is TRBJ2-7, with D possibly matching TRBD1 (5 bases). The CDR3 runs 14 residues. Trimming shortened V by 2 bases and J by 3 bases, and 11 bases separated the two germline ends. Germline assignment: CDR1 MDHEN and CDR2 SYDVKM. CDR3 protein: CASSLSQGLYEQYF. CDR3 sequence (DNA): TGTGCCAGCAGTTTAAGCCAGGGTCTCTACGAGCAGTACTTC.

This clone was recorded only once. V gene TRBV5-4 combines with J gene TRBJ2-5; D possibly corresponds to TRBD1 (5 bases). V lost 4 bases and J lost 4, with 17 bases in between. Germline V CDR1 and CDR2: SGHNT, YYREEE (reference sequence). This CDR3 region has 15 residues. CDR3 DNA: TGTGCCAGCAGCACCCAGCAGGGCGCCCGAGAGACCCAGTACTTC. Translation gives CASSTQQGARETQYF.

The V gene is TRBV12-5, the J gene TRBJ1-4; D ambiguous. V was pared by 1 base and J by 6 bases, with 12 bases between. From germline, CDR1 is LGHNT and CDR2 FRNRAP. The CDR3 loop spans 15 amino acids. The CDR3 sequence is CASGLGLTADEKLFF. CDR3 bases: TGTGCTAGTGGTTTGGGACTGACTGCAGATGAAAAACTGTTTTTT.

This clone was counted a single time. The DNA of the CDR3 is TGTGCCAGCAGCCAAGATACCGCAATGAGCTATGGCTACACCTTC. As protein: CASSQDTAMSYGYTF. The chain uses TRBV3-1 (or the pseudogene TRBV3-2) and TRBJ1-2; no reliable D call. Germline values: CDR1 LGHDT, CDR2 YNNKEL (reference sequence). The CDR3 runs 15 residues. V dropped 0 bases and J dropped 4 bases, with 12 bases sitting between them.

The chain employs TRBV9 and TRBJ1-1; 8 nucleotides line up with TRBD1. The germline V gene has CDR1 SGDLS and CDR2 YYNGEE. The CDR3 has 15 amino acids. V gave up 4 bases and J gave up 0 bases; unmatched junction bases: 5. The CDR3 sequence is CASSPWTGLNTEAFF. CDR3 nucleotide sequence: TGTGCCAGCAGCCCATGGACAGGGTTGAACACTGAAGCTTTCTTT.

This clone was picked up one time. The chain is built from TRBV5-4 and TRBJ2-7; 7 nucleotides agree with TRBD2. The trim removed 0 bases at V and 0 bases at J, leaving 9 bases unmatched. The CDR3 runs 17 residues. Looked up from germline, CDR1 is SGHNT and CDR2 is YYREEE (reference sequence). The CDR3, as DNA: TGTGCCAGCAGCTTGGGAGCGGGAAGCGGGGTCTCCTACGAGCAGTACTTC. It codes for CASSLGAGSGVSYEQYF.

The chain links TRBV7-2 to TRBJ2-1, with 7 bases lining up with TRBD2. The CDR3 is 16 residues long. CDR1 is SGHTA and CDR2 is FQGNSA in the germline V gene. The trim removed 5 bases at V and 2 bases at J, leaving 9 bases unmatched. CDR3 bases: TGTGCCAGCAGCAGAGTCCCGGGAGGCCCCTACAATGAGCAGTTCTTC. This sequence encodes CASSRVPGGPYNEQFF.

This chain uses TRBV29-1 with TRBJ1-5; 9 positions agree with TRBD1. The germline gives CDR1 SQVTM, CDR2 ANQGSEA. V was pared by 5 bases and J by 0 bases, with 2 bases of the junction left unmatched. The CDR3 extends over 14 amino acids. CDR3 coding DNA: TGCAGCGTTTCGGACAGGGGTAGCAATCAGCCCCAGCATTTT. Its protein product is CSVSDRGSNQPQHF.

J is TRBJ1-1 and V is TRBV7-2; the match to TRBD1 covers 7 bases. This CDR3 is built from 13 residues. Germline V gene sequence: CDR1 SGHTA, CDR2 FQGNSA. J gave up 7 bases and V 4 bases, and 6 bases lay outside the gene matches. Here the CDR3 DNA reads TGTGCCAGCAGCTCACGACAGGGCGGTGAAGCTTTCTTT. Encoded protein: CASSSRQGGEAFF.

DNA of the CDR3: TGTGCCAGCAGTCGAACTAGCGACACCTACAATGAGCAGTTCTTC. Translation gives CASSRTSDTYNEQFF. The J gene is TRBJ2-1, the V gene TRBV28; 7 bases map to TRBD2. Germline V gene data show CDR1 as MDHEN and CDR2 as SYDVKM. The CDR3 is 15 amino acids. Germline trimming cut 5 bases from V and 2 bases from J; bases unmatched to any gene: 6.